Listed here are 27 T cell receptor beta chains from one sample, sequenced in a study of prognosis after radiotherapy for stage I lung cancer. Starting from genomic DNA, TCR beta CDR3 was amplified through two-round multiplex PCR. Primers specific to each TRBV and TRBJ gene drove first-round PCR. TCRdb independently ran MiXCR on the multiplex PCR reads; one entry per CDR3 protein. The sample lists about 36,000 distinct CDR3 sequences; under 35% were seen once. Sequencing used PBMCs, obtained before or after stereotactic body radiation therapy (not recorded which). These receptors were collected from a donor of 50 years or more with non-small cell lung cancer.

This clonotype was seen only a few times. A far larger clone lies a single base away; this is likely a read error. The chain is built from TRBV6-2 or TRBV6-3 and TRBJ2-5; D might be TRBD1 (5 bases). Trimming took off 5 bases at V and 5 bases at J, with 21 bases between the two ends. CDR3 length equals 16 residues. CDR1 and CDR2 from the germline V gene are MNHEY and SVGEGT. CDR3 nucleotide sequence: TGTGCCAGCAGTGGGGCGGCCCTGGGATGTCGGGAGACCCAGTACTTC. Translated: CASSGAALGCRETQYF.

This clonotype is judged medium-sized (0.01 to 0.1%). CDR3 region: CASRSDRVQPQHF. The CDR3 DNA sequence: TGTGCCAGCAGATCAGACAGGGTTCAGCCCCAGCATTTT. This chain connects TRBV28 to TRBJ1-5, with 7 positions matching TRBD1. This CDR3 has 13 amino acids. Germline loops: CDR1 MDHEN, CDR2 SYDVKM. J lost 6 bases, V lost 6 bases, and 5 bases had no gene match.

On this clonotype itself: A much larger clone sits a single nucleotide away, making a read error possible. The chain carries TRBV20-1 and TRBJ2-7; D is possibly TRBD1 (5 bases). CDR1 is DFQATT, CDR2 SNEGSKA, per germline (reference sequence). The CDR3 runs 12 residues. The V gene lost 8 bases and the J gene lost 3 bases, with 14 bases spanning the gap. CDR3 sequence: CSTTGEVYEQYF. The CDR3 DNA is TGCAGTACTACAGGAGAAGTCTACGAGCAGTACTTC.

Judged by abundance, this clonotype is medium-sized. The chain combines TRBV5-1 with TRBJ2-1; D remains unclear. Germline CDR1 reads SGHRS; CDR2 reads YFSETQ. The CDR3 contains 16 residues. V lost 2 bases to trimming and J lost 0 bases, with 12 bases between them. CDR3 protein: CASSFAGQASYNEQFF. The DNA of the CDR3 is TGCGCCAGCAGCTTCGCCGGGCAGGCCTCCTACAATGAGCAGTTCTTC.

This sequence joins TRBV2 and TRBJ2-7, with unresolved D. The CDR3 runs to 12 residues. V lost 4 bases to trimming and J lost 4 bases, with 8 bases between them. Germline V lookup: CDR1 SNHLY, CDR2 FYNNEI. CDR3 sequence: CASSVFRYEQYF. The DNA for the CDR3 is TGTGCCAGCAGTGTCTTCCGATACGAGCAGTACTTC. Supplemented by reference TRBV2 and TRBJ2-7, the full variable domain reads EPEVTQTPSHQVTQMGQEVILRCVPISNHLYFYWYRQILGQKVEFLVSFYNNEISEKSEIFDDQFSVERPDGSNFTLKIRSTKLEDSAMYFCASSVFRYEQYFGPGTRLTVT.

This clonotype was seen a single time. This probably arose from a read error, given a far larger clone one base away. The chain has TRBV6-6 and TRBJ1-6; D is undetermined. The germline V gene has CDR1 MNHNY and CDR2 SVGAGI (reference sequence). The CDR3 has 14 residues. Trimming took 1 base from V and 6 from J, leaving 7 bases between them. The CDR3 protein is CASSYFGGNSPLHF. Written as DNA, the CDR3 is TGTGCCAGCAGTTACTTCGGCGGTAATTCACCCCTCCACTTT.

This clonotype was detected only a few times. J is TRBJ1-1 and V is TRBV10-3; 8 positions agree with TRBD1. The germline V gene has CDR1 ENHRY and CDR2 SYGVKD. CDR3 length: 12 amino acids. The V gene end was trimmed by 2 bases and the J gene end by 12 bases; junction bases not matched to a gene: 5. DNA of the CDR3: TGTGCCATCAGTGAGAACGACAGGGGACCTTTCTTT. Protein sequence: CAISENDRGPFF.

This clonotype was seen repeatedly, ten times or more. V usage is TRBV19 and J usage is TRBJ1-4; maybe TRBD1 (6 bases). The CDR3 loop spans 16 amino acids. Trimming took 0 bases from V and 1 from J, leaving 9 bases between them. CDR1 and CDR2 from the germline V gene are LNHDA and SQIVND (reference sequence). CDR3 amino acids: CASSIEGAVTNEKLFF. The CDR3 region has the DNA TGTGCCAGTAGTATAGAGGGGGCCGTAACTAATGAAAAACTGTTTTTT.

This clonotype was detected ten times or more. The chain joins TRBV28 to TRBJ1-4; 8 nucleotides match TRBD1. Trimming removed 3 bases from V and 6 bases from J; junction bases left unmatched: 6. Looked up from germline, CDR1 is MDHEN and CDR2 is SYDVKM. This CDR3 has 15 residues. The CDR3 bases are TGTGCCAGCAGTTTGGTCCAGGGGGCTGATGAAAAACTGTTTTTT. As protein: CASSLVQGADEKLFF.

This clonotype was recorded many times. The chain carries TRBV28 and TRBJ2-1; the D gene is possibly TRBD1 (5 bases). CDR1 is MDHEN and CDR2 is SYDVKM in the germline V gene. The CDR3 loop spans 17 amino acids. V dropped 3 bases and J dropped 2 bases, with 17 bases sitting between them. The chain's CDR3 is CASSFPRDRVTYNEQFF. The CDR3 nucleotides read TGTGCCAGCAGTTTCCCCAGGGATAGAGTAACCTACAATGAGCAGTTCTTC.

The gene calls are TRBV5-1 and TRBJ1-2; D possibly corresponds to TRBD1 (6 bases). The CDR3 contains 14 residues. V was trimmed by 0 bases and J by 7 bases, leaving 13 bases between them. Germline-derived CDR1 and CDR2 are SGHRS and YFSETQ. The CDR3 DNA sequence: TGCGCCAGCAGCTTGGGCGGGGGCGAGGTTGGCTACACCTTC. This encodes CASSLGGGEVGYTF.

This clonotype is judged medium-sized. The V gene is TRBV6-1, the J gene TRBJ2-7, with D unclear. Germline lookup yields CDR1 MNHNS and CDR2 SASEGT. V lost 6 bases and J lost 5, with 8 bases in between. The CDR3 covers 11 residues. CDR3 DNA sequence: TGTGCCAGCAGCTTCAAGCACGAGCAGTACTTC. Encoded protein: CASSFKHEQYF.

This clonotype was observed many times. The chain uses TRBV24-1 and TRBJ2-1; 13 bases map to TRBD2. The CDR3 runs 17 residues. V shed 4 bases, J shed 5 bases, and the junction held 7 bases outside the gene matches. In germline, CDR1 is KGHDR, CDR2 SFDVKD. Here the CDR3 reads CATSDLGLAGENNEQFF. CDR3 nucleotide sequence: TGTGCCACCAGTGACCTCGGACTAGCGGGAGAGAACAATGAGCAGTTCTTC.

In the case of this clonotype: The junction shows a germline mismatch at one end, possibly a read error. CDR3 region: CASTSSSGGAYTVELFF. As DNA, the CDR3 is TGTGCCAGTACCTCGTCTAGCGGGGGGGCCTACACCGTGGAGCTGTTTTTT. The chain links TRBV19 to TRBJ2-2, with 12 nucleotides matching TRBD2. CDR3 length: 17 amino acids. CDR1 and CDR2 (germline): LNHDA, SQIVND (reference sequence). The variable domain in full, completed from reference TRBV19 and TRBJ2-2, reads DGGITQSPKYLFRKEGQNVTLSCEQNLNHDAMYWYRQDPGQGLRLIYYSQIVNDFQKGDIAEGYSVSREKKESFPLTVTSAQKNPTAFYLCASTSSSGGAYTVELFFGEGSRLTVL.

The rearrangement links TRBV6-1 to TRBJ1-5; unclear D gene. Germline V gene data show CDR1 as MNHNS and CDR2 as SASEGT. Deletions cut 0 bases from V and 10 bases from J, with 7 bases between. The CDR3 runs to 12 residues. The CDR3 DNA sequence: TGTGCCAGCAGTGAAGCGGCGACCCCCCAGCATTTT. This translates into CASSEAATPQHF.

In nucleotides, the CDR3 is TGCGCCAGCAGCTTGGCCGCGGGCACAGATACGCAGTATTTT. This translates into CASSLAAGTDTQYF. The chain links TRBV5-1 to TRBJ2-3; D is unclear. The V and J ends lost 0 bases and 1 base respectively, with 6 bases between them. The CDR3 is made up of 14 amino acids. The germline gives CDR1 SGHRS, CDR2 YFSETQ.

A few counts support this clonotype. The V and J genes are TRBV29-1 and TRBJ2-3, with D perhaps matching TRBD1 (5 bases). The CDR3 totals 16 residues. Germline assignment: CDR1 SQVTM and CDR2 ANQGSEA. Trimming took off 7 bases at V and 0 bases at J, with 20 bases between the two ends. In DNA, the CDR3 is TGCAGCGCTTTCCTTCACGACAGTTTTAGCACAGATACGCAGTATTTT. As protein: CSAFLHDSFSTDTQYF.

This clonotype has at least ten counts. A much larger clone differs by one base, so this may be a read error. V usage is TRBV5-1 and J usage is TRBJ2-1; 13 nucleotides line up with TRBD2. This CDR3 is 15 amino acids long. Looked up from germline, CDR1 is SGHRS and CDR2 is YFSETQ. Here the CDR3 DNA reads TGCGCCAGCAGCCCGGGACTAGCGGGACACGATGAGCAGTCCTTC. Encoded protein: CASSPGLAGHDEQSF.

By its share, this clonotype is large. The chain links TRBV20-1 to TRBJ2-1; 15 nucleotides agree with TRBD2. Germline CDR1 reads DFQATT; CDR2 reads SNEGSKA (reference sequence). This CDR3 spans 17 amino acids. The junction had 9 bases not matched to a gene; V was cut back by 2 bases and J by 7 bases. CDR3 region: CSARLYTGTSGRNEQFF. The CDR3 nucleotides are TGCAGTGCTAGACTATATACCGGGACTAGCGGGAGGAATGAGCAGTTCTTC.

The table lists this clonotype with many counts. V gene TRBV11-3 combines with J gene TRBJ1-2; D perhaps matches TRBD1 (5 bases). Deletions cut 5 bases from V and 5 bases from J, with 15 bases between. This CDR3 spans 14 amino acids. CDR1 is SGHNT, CDR2 YENEEA, per germline. CDR3 sequence (DNA): TGTGCCAGCAGCCTTCAGGGTGGCGAATATGGCTACACCTTC. It yields the protein CASSLQGGEYGYTF.

This clonotype was counted at least ten times. This sequence joins TRBV5-8 and TRBJ1-2; tentatively, D is TRBD1 (5 bases). This CDR3 is built from 14 residues. Trimming took off 4 bases at V and 7 bases at J, with 17 bases between the two ends. Germline loops: CDR1 SGHTS, CDR2 YDEGEE. The CDR3 spells CASSPLRGIGGYTF. CDR3 nucleotides: TGTGCCAGCAGCCCCCTGAGGGGAATCGGTGGCTACACCTTC.

This clonotype was recorded at least ten times. The genes are TRBV18 and TRBJ1-5; D is uncertain. The V gene's germline CDR1 is KGHSH and CDR2 LQKENI. This CDR3 has 14 amino acids. V lost 5 bases and J 4 bases, leaving 12 bases between the germline ends. CDR3 bases: TGTGCCAGCTCATTGACTTTGGAGAATCAGCCCCAGCATTTT. As protein: CASSLTLENQPQHF.

The table lists this clonotype with many counts. This sequence joins TRBV11-1 and TRBJ2-3, with D perhaps TRBD1 (6 bases). The CDR3 runs 14 residues. The germline V gene has CDR1 SGHAT and CDR2 FQDESV (reference sequence). Trimming took 1 base from V and 3 from J, leaving 8 bases between them. CDR3 coding DNA: TGTGCCAGCAGCTTAGGGCAGGGGACAGATACGCAGTATTTT. It encodes CASSLGQGTDTQYF.

This clonotype was seen ten or more times. This sequence joins TRBV6-1 and TRBJ2-3; 7 bases are a match to TRBD2. Looked up from germline, CDR1 is MNHNS and CDR2 is SASEGT. V dropped 7 bases and J dropped 2; count of bases not matched to a gene: 9. The CDR3 is 15 residues long. The CDR3 spells CASTWRAGPTDTQYF. For the CDR3, the DNA is TGTGCCAGCACGTGGAGAGCGGGACCCACAGATACGCAGTATTTT.

The table lists this clonotype with a few counts. J is TRBJ2-1 and V is TRBV6-2 or TRBV6-3; TRBD1 aligns across 7 bases. V shed 0 bases and J 6 bases; nucleotides not matched to a gene: 5. Germline V gives CDR1 MNHEY, CDR2 SVGEGT. The length of the CDR3 is 15 residues. Here the CDR3 reads CASSYSNDRVNEQFF. The CDR3 DNA follows: TGTGCCAGCAGTTACTCCAACGACAGGGTCAATGAGCAGTTCTTC.

As for this clonotype: The junction and the germline gene differ at one end; a read error may be behind it. V and J are TRBV28 and TRBJ2-6, with D perhaps TRBD1 (5 bases). Germline V gene sequence: CDR1 MDHEN, CDR2 SYDVKM. The length of the CDR3 is 15 residues. Here the CDR3 reads CARSSRQTSGQVLTF. The CDR3 bases are TGTGCCAGAAGTTCCCGACAGACATCAGGCCAAGTCCTGACTTTC.

As for this clonotype: One end of the junction does not line up with germline, which may come from a read error. DNA for the CDR3: TGTAGCGTCACGACAGAGACCTACGATCAGTACTTC. Protein product: CSVTTETYDQYF. The chain joins TRBV29-1 to TRBJ2-7, with D possibly called TRBD1 or TRBD2 (5 bases each). CDR3 length: 12 residues. Germline V lookup: CDR1 SQVTM, CDR2 ANQGSEA.